This record covers a single T cell receptor beta chain. As yet, its antigen is unknown. At one of its ends the junction is not consistent with the germline gene, which may arise from a read error. The CDR3 runs to 17 residues. The data are from a study of tumor and adjacent non-tumor tissue in lung cancer. At the level of the study: The cohort had about 12 adenocarcinoma, a couple of squamous cell and 1 small cell patients. General study results and limits: TCR diversity was significantly greater in tumor than normal lung tissue.

The library came from three nested PCR rounds adapted from ARM-PCR protocols. TCRdb passed the multiplex PCR reads through MiXCR, listing each CDR3 protein once. The sample lists 120,000 or so distinct CDR3 sequences, roughly 67% occurring once. The template was RNA from unsorted bulk tissue. The sample comprised lung tumor tissue. The source of this sequence is a young man with non-small cell lung cancer. The chain employs TRBV12-3 or TRBV12-4 and TRBJ1-5; D is perhaps TRBD1 (5 bases). The chain's CDR3 is CASSLPISGPSNQPHHF. CDR3 nucleotides: TGTGCCAGCAGTCTTCCTATCTCGGGACCGAGCAATCAGCCCCACCATTTT.